The sequence of this T cell receptor (beta chain) was determined in a study of PD-1 blockade in classical Hodgkin lymphoma. V was pared by 4 bases and J by 5 bases, with 19 bases between. CDR3 size: 15 residues. The V gene's germline CDR1 is SGDLS and CDR2 YYNGEE. Only in-frame clones appear in the TCRdb table, and some are missing; sequencing was by immunoSEQ multiplex PCR. The top ten hold more than 0.35% of the sample, which has some 28,000 clones, about 89% seen once. Time point meaning: newly diagnosed, previously untreated cHL patient sample. Magnetic negative selection was used to purify CD4+ T cells from PBMCs that had been thawed.

The receptor's source is a human donor with classical Hodgkin lymphoma. Sequencing was performed on CD4+ T cells from blood. The chain is built from TRBV9 and TRBJ2-7; perhaps TRBD2 as D (6 bases). The CDR3 nucleotides read TGTGCCAGCAGCCCGGGGGACGGCCGATTCGACGAGCAGTACTTC. It is translated as CASSPGDGRFDEQYF. Full variable domain (remainder filled in from reference TRBV9 and TRBJ2-7): DSGVTQTPKHLITATGQRVTLRCSPRSGDLSVYWYQQSLDQGLQFLIQYYNGEERAKGNILERFSAQQFPDLHSELNLSSLELGDSALYFCASSPGDGRFDEQYFGPGTRLTVT.